This T cell receptor (beta chain) emerged from a study of blood T cell repertoires in COVID-19. This CDR3 has 17 residues. Germline values: CDR1 SGHVS, CDR2 FQNEAQ. With V trimmed by 5 bases and J by 2 bases, 12 bases remained unmatched. Cohort allocation depended upon clinical history that participants reported. Sequenced by immunoSEQ multiplex PCR; TCRdb stores in-frame clones only, minus some. The sample includes under 200,000 clones, roughly four fifths of them seen just once. The origin of this receptor is a man between 45 and 60 years old who had recovered from COVID-19. The chain recombines TRBV7-8 with TRBJ1-3, with 7 bases matching TRBD1. The specimen was PBMCs or T cells enriched from blood (not recorded which). Written as DNA, the CDR3 is TGTGCCAGCAGCCGCTCCGACAGGGAAGAGACTGGAAACACCATATATTTT. Encoded protein: CASSRSDREETGNTIYF.